Here is one TCR beta chain with its context. Germline V gene sequence: CDR1 SEHNR, CDR2 FQNEAQ (reference sequence). Trimming took off 2 bases at V and 2 bases at J, with 12 bases between the two ends. The CDR3 extends over 15 amino acids. Sequenced by immunoSEQ multiplex PCR; TCRdb stores in-frame clones only, minus some. Of approximately 270,000 clones listed, roughly 91% are singletons. The data are from a study of blood T cell repertoires in COVID-19. Whole-study context: Sample material is recorded as cDNA or gDNA derived from T cells, B-cell-depleted T cells, or PBMCs.

The chain is built from TRBV7-9 and TRBJ1-1; TRBD1 is a possible D gene (6 bases). The source material was peripheral blood. This clonotype originated in a man aged 25-45 years with acute or convalescent COVID-19. CDR3 nucleotide sequence: TGTGCCAGCAGCTTACCCCGACAGGTAAACACTGAAGCTTTCTTT. Protein sequence: CASSLPRQVNTEAFF.